This T cell receptor (beta chain) was documented in a study of blood T cells in healthy people across ages. Findings and caveats of the study: Compared with aged donors, long-lived donors showed fewer expanded clones, suggesting selection.

The CDR3 is 15 residues long. The junction had 7 bases not matched to a gene; V was cut back by 7 bases and J by 0 bases. Germline CDR1 reads MNHEY; CDR2 reads SMNVEV (reference sequence). Then a second PCR, running roughly 7 to 11 cycles, was carried out with a sample-barcoded 5' primer and a J-beta primer mix. A single record per CDR3 protein comes from TCRdb applying MiXCR to the 5' RACE reads. In the table there are more than 550,000 distinct CDR3 sequences, 22% of which are singletons. Extractions gave at least 5 micrograms of total RNA per sample. Of note for this clonotype: The antigen remains unidentified.

This sequence joins TRBV27 and TRBJ1-1; 8 bases agree with TRBD1. Input material: blood. This sequence was found in a man in his sixties or seventies in good health. CDR3 in amino acids: CASKRQGQVNTEAFF. As DNA, the CDR3 is TGTGCCAGCAAAAGACAGGGGCAGGTGAACACTGAAGCTTTCTTT.